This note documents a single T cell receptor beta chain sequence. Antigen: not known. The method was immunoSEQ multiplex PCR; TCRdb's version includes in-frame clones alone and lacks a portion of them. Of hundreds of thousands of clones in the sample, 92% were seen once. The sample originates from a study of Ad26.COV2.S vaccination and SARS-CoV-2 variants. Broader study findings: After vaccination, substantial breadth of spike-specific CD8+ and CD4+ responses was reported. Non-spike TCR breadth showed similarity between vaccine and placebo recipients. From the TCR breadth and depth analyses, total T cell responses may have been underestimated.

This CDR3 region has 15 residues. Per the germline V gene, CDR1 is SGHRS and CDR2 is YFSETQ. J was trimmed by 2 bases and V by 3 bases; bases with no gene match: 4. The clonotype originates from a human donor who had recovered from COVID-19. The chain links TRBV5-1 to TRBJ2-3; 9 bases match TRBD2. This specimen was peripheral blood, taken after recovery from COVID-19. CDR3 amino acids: CASSSSGGPTDTQYF. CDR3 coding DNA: TGCGCCAGCAGCTCCAGCGGGGGGCCCACAGATACGCAGTATTTT.